This TCR beta chain was obtained from a study of vaccination effects on CD4 cells after COVID-19. Expansion with viral peptide pools was applied to antigen-specific CD4+ T cells by the ViraFEST assay prior to sequencing. Having been cultured for roughly 9 days, the cells underwent CD4+ T cell isolation. In the vaccine recipients, nucleocapsid antibodies were negative and there was no prior SARS-CoV-2 infection. Overall study results and limits: After vaccination of healthy people, only 1 of 255 vaccine-induced clones cross-reacted with common cold coronaviruses. Late in the post-vaccination period, infection-induced and vaccine-induced clones underwent marked clonal contraction.

Using immunoSEQ multiplex PCR, the repertoire was profiled, and TCRdb retains in-frame clones only, with some absent. The data contain roughly 35,000 clones, less than 70% of them seen just once; the ten biggest clones take up 14% to 15%. This clone was picked up a small number of times. The antigen is not known. Specimen: CD4+ T cells from PBMCs cultured with HCoV-OC43 spike peptides, collected before COVID-19 vaccination. The subset: HCoV-OC43 spike overlapping peptide pool stimulation. The receptor was derived from a human donor who received a COVID-19 vaccine.

CDR3 DNA sequence: TGTGCCAGTAGCCAAATGGGGGGACACACCGGGGAGCTGTTTTTT. Translated, it gives CASSQMGGHTGELFF. This chain joins TRBV19 and TRBJ2-2; tentative D call: TRBD2 (6 bases). Trimming cost V 6 bases and J 3 bases, with 14 bases left between them. Germline V gene lookup returns CDR1 LNHDA and CDR2 SQIVND (reference sequence). CDR3 length equals 15 residues.